This T cell receptor (beta chain) is drawn from a study of T cells after yellow fever vaccination. CDR1 SEHNR and CDR2 FQNEAQ come from the germline V gene (reference sequence). This CDR3 contains 10 residues. Comment on this clonotype: A read error may explain this, as a much larger clone is one base away.

TCRdb re-called the 5' RACE reads with MiXCR, one entry per CDR3 protein. Of around 590,000 distinct CDR3 sequences listed, around 12% are singletons. V usage is TRBV7-9 and J usage is TRBJ2-3; D is undetermined. This specimen consisted of PBMCs, obtained on the day of the yellow fever booster vaccination. This TCR came from a man aged 25 to 45 who received the YFV17D yellow fever vaccine. CDR3 sequence (DNA): TGTACTTGGAGCACAGATACGCGGTATTTT. Translating gives CTWSTDTRYF.